Here is one TCR beta chain with its context. Its antigen is unknown. Possible read error: a much larger clone is one base away. This sample stems from a study of regulatory T cells in long-lasting Graves disease (dated by TCRdb to the early 2020s). Background for the entire study: Newly diagnosed Graves' disease patients had taken antithyroid drugs for less than 3 months. This study used TCR sequencing and RNA sequencing of peripheral blood to compare persistent Graves' disease patients against newly diagnosed Graves' disease patients. The study took place in China and was registered as a clinical trial. TCR sequencing covered some 13 persistent and 20 or so newly diagnosed Graves' disease patients, around 33 samples in total. Overall study results and their limits: Lower TCR Shannon entropy and fewer highly expanded clones were observed in persistent Graves' disease patients than in newly diagnosed patients, which suggested clonal expansion. Peripheral blood alone was examined, since thyroid tissue, which constituted the primary lesion, could not be accessed. Only the TCR beta chain was sequenced and analyzed. Preferential use of TRBV28, TRBJ1-2 and TRBJ2-5 was observed in persistent disease, whereas TRBV20-1 and TRBJ2-1 were favored in newly diagnosed disease. Patients with persistent disease shared more public clonotypes (around 2,500) than newly diagnosed patients did (approximately 970). As a limitation, the authors acknowledged that the small sample size may reduce accuracy.

CDR1 and CDR2 were assigned from the germline V gene (reference sequence) as DFQATT and SNEGSKA. Including the terminal cysteine and phenylalanine, the CDR3 comprises 13 residues. This entry keeps only the CDR3 DNA: 39 bases, framed from base 1. The time point label of this sample denotes: newly diagnosed GD, antithyroid drugs for less than 3 months. For both TCR sequencing and RNA sequencing, RNA was extracted from PBMCs using TRIzol. The diagnosis of Graves' disease was made according to American Thyroid Association guidelines. Recruitment of patients was carried out at an endocrinology department in Xi'an, China. Each patient gave 8.5 to 9.5 milliliters of peripheral blood, collected in an EDTA anticoagulant tube. PBMCs were isolated by Ficoll Paque Plus density gradient separation without further T cell sorting. An Agilent 2100 Bioanalyzer and agarose gel were used to check RNA quality, and a NanoDrop 2000 was used to measure RNA concentration.

Library construction relied on multiplex PCR. Sequencing instrument: Illumina HiSeq 4000. iRepertoire HTBI primers and Arm-PCR amplification of CDR3 regions were used to construct TCR beta libraries. Before sequencing, the PCR products went through gel purification. As for the original processing: Across samples, 55 to 80 TRBV and roughly 13 TRBJ segments were identified and used for gene usage analysis of CDR3 amino acid clonotypes. Filtered high-quality paired reads were merged into contigs using COPE and FqMerger. Contigs were aligned with BLAST to IMGT TRBV, TRBD and TRBJ reference genes, and CDR3 was defined per IMGT. Clonotypes above 0.1% frequency were classified as highly expanded clones. Repertoire diversity was measured by Shannon entropy, and V-J evenness by the Gini coefficient. A clonotype was considered public if more than one individual shared it. TCRdb reprocessing: public reads trimmed at Q25 with fastp, clones called with MiXCR, in-frame beta chains kept. Records with the same CDR3 protein are collapsed into one entry carrying the most frequent genes and DNA. TCRdb's processing, not the authors', yielded these V and J calls. This sample gives about 330,000 distinct CDR3 sequences in total; roughly 15% of them show up just once. The biggest ten clones account for just over 20% of the sample.

In addition, the sample was reused for a study of T cells in Graves' hyperthyroidism and ophthalmopathy. Drawing on the second study: Graves' hyperthyroidism was defined as stable when no progression to ophthalmopathy occurred over 18 months of follow-up. Hyperthyroidism patients were newly diagnosed, with disease duration under 2 months, and aged 18 to 65 years. Any patient with an uncontrolled infection, another autoimmune disease, pregnancy or lactation was excluded. Diagnoses relied on clinical symptoms, serum thyroxine and TRAb, thyroid ultrasound and orbital computed tomography. The TCR CDR3 was subjected to a first round of RT-PCR using the HTBI primer set and the Qiagen OneStep RT-PCR kit. Most expanded thyroid clonotypes (frequency above 0.001) were also detected in blood, suggesting blood repertoires may reflect thyroid immune responses. Ophthalmopathy was separated from stable hyperthyroidism by a 13 V-J signature model, with roughly 88% sensitivity and approximately 81% specificity obtained in cross-validation and 80%/75% obtained in testing. In validation, the model predicted progression to ophthalmopathy with 65% to 71% sensitivity and roughly 72% specificity, a median of about 6.7 months before onset. TCR V-J signatures able to tell the groups apart were searched for in a discovery cohort of 100 patients, of whom roughly 42 had Graves' ophthalmopathy and roughly 57 had stable Graves' hyperthyroidism. Whether ophthalmopathy could be predicted prospectively was tested in an independent validation cohort made up of under 20 hyperthyroidism patients plus 17 patients who later progressed to ophthalmopathy. The approximately 100 discovery patients were randomly split 7:3 into training and test sets. Thyroid tissue and blood T-cell repertoires from about six Graves' hyperthyroidism patients were also compared in the study. Once sampling was done, hyperthyroidism patients were given methimazole at a starting dose of 30 mg daily, whereas ophthalmopathy patients were given high-dose intravenous methylprednisolone. Libraries were constructed in a second round of multiplex PCR, after which size selection and purification were performed. The libraries were sequenced on an Illumina HiSeq2000 using paired-end 100 bp reads. SOAPnuke was used to process the raw data, throwing out any read that contained adapters or uncalled bases, had a mean Phred below 15, or lacked an exact constant-primer or identifier match. COPE v1.2.5 was used to merge the high-quality paired reads, and each unique nucleotide sequence was defined as a clonotype. MiTCR v1.1 was used to align the clonotypes against IMGT TRBV, TRBD and TRBJ reference segments. The analysis included only V-J combinations with a frequency above 0.0001, which together covered around 99% of the repertoires. A TCS score was defined as the ratio between F50 (clonal expansion) and ExV (chaos), using BLOSUM62-based TCRdist between CDR3 peptides within each V-J. Welch's t-statistics and random forest reduced several hundred V-J features to 13, which were used in a naive Bayes classifier (R e1071). No statistical method was used to set the sample size in advance, and investigators knew the group allocation. The paper describes TCR Vbeta CDR3 sequencing of 140 or so peripheral blood samples, made up of roughly 45 ophthalmopathy patients, roughly 80 hyperthyroidism patients and 17 progressor patients.

This chain is built from TRBV20-1 and TRBJ2-7; 7 bases in the junction line up with TRBD2. The sample was peripheral blood mononuclear cells (PBMCs), taken at new diagnosis, from a patient treated with antithyroid drugs. The TCR sequence derives from a woman aged 18-29 years with Graves disease. Donor details come from another sample of the same person, matched by shared clones. The DNA reads as follows: TGCAGTGTAGGATCGGGAGGCTTCTACGAGCGGTACTTC. It translates as CSVGSGGFYERYF.